Here is one T cell receptor (beta chain) with its context. The target of this receptor is not known. Within one base of it there is no much larger clone, and no base qualities were kept. V is shortened by 3 bases, J by 5 bases, and the region joining them spans 9 bases. The germline V gene supplies CDR1 MDHEN and CDR2 SYDVKM. Reading from cysteine to phenylalanine, the CDR3 counts 13 amino acids. Only CDR3 DNA is held: 39 bases, read in frame from base 1. The immunoSEQ hsTCRB kit was used to amplify TCR beta chains from genomic DNA. The immunoSEQ service ran the sequencing of the TCR beta libraries on an Illumina MiSeq instrument. Per the original workflow: Repertoire data were analyzed using the immunoSEQ Analyzer. In its TCRdb copy, this immuneACCESS table keeps in-frame sequences only and misses some clones. Where compared with another copy, unresolved V genes explain less than half of these, and the others have no known cause. The V and J calls and the clone size are those of that table, but D and trimming were determined from the DNA. Present in this sample are tens of thousands of clones, 80% to 95% of which were seen just once. The ten largest make up 4.9% of the sample.

This sample is drawn from a study of resident and recirculating memory T cells in vitiligo listed by TCRdb under 2018. Broadly, across the study: For TCR beta sequencing, epidermis was obtained by shave biopsy from two lesional and two nonlesional sites, and PBMCs were also collected, from each of 3 stable vitiligo patients. The human TCR beta sequencing tested whether specific clones in lesional vitiligo skin differed from clones in nonlesional skin and blood. Without any cell sorting, samples were homogenized immediately before genomic DNA was extracted using the Qiagen DNeasy Blood & Tissue Kit.

Results the study describes overall, beyond this receptor: Future mechanistic studies are needed so that the relative contributions of the lesion-infiltrating T cell clones and of human Trm versus Tcm pools can be evaluated. Because TCR sequences were not shared across biopsy sites or across patients, the findings suggest that different lesions are infiltrated by different T cell clones, a pattern described as private specificity. No unique dominant TCR clone was detected, and variation in clonality was observed among vitiligo lesions. Overlap and correlation analysis showed no significant repertoire overlap between biopsies except for each lesion with itself, even within a single patient.

Vitiligo was considered stable when no change in lesions had been observed over the previous 6 months. For classification as stable, the absence of confetti depigmentation, a clinical sign of active vitiligo, was additionally required. Anyone who had been treated within the previous three months was excluded from the study. PBMCs were isolated from heparinized blood by Ficoll density gradient centrifugation and were subsequently flash-frozen. The TCR comes from a male donor with vitiligo. The receptor chain draws on TRBV28 and TRBJ2-3, with a weak D call of TRBD1 (6 bases match). The sequencing sample was made of blood. The DNA reads TGTGCCAGCAGTTTGGTCAGGGGAGATACGCAGTATTTT. This sequence encodes CASSLVRGDTQYF.